This TCR beta chain emerged from a study of PD-L1 blockade in urothelial cancer. Looking at the study overall: Dosed intravenously at 1,200 mg every 3 weeks, atezolizumab was initiated by patients in the mid-2010s. Enrolled patients had been treated previously with 0 to 3 chemotherapy regimens. Median blood clonality was around 0.08, with about 80,000 unique TCRs.

A few counts support this clone. Profiled with immunoSEQ multiplex PCR; TCRdb holds only in-frame clones, not every one. The table lists 40,000 to 60,000 clones, around 74% of them singletons. Sample time point: pretreatment peripheral blood. The TCR originated in a man aged 65-85 years with urothelial cancer. Sequences were derived from PBMCs, sampled around atezolizumab (anti-PD-L1) treatment.

Written as DNA, the CDR3 is TGTGCCAGTAGTAAAACAGGCGCTGCTTCGCCCCAGCATTTT. This codes for CASSKTGAASPQHF. The chain employs TRBV19 and TRBJ1-5, with D maybe TRBD1 (5 bases). Germline V CDR1 and CDR2: LNHDA, SQIVND (reference sequence). The CDR3 spans 14 residues. V lost 4 bases and J lost 9, with 16 bases in between.